This entry features one T cell receptor (beta chain) sequence. Its antigen is unknown. No qualities accompany the bases; no much larger clone lies one base away. Using the deep immunoSEQ assay, TCR CDR3 regions were amplified from genomic DNA by multiplex PCR. Genomic DNA extracted from each cell subset was distributed evenly over all wells of several immunoSEQ 96-well plates, and each plate served as one replicate. For sorted subsets, roughly 0.2 ug genomic DNA, equal to 25,000 to 35,000 T cell genomes, was loaded into each replicate PCR. Purified libraries were quantified with a Qubit 3.0 fluorometer, sized on a Bioanalyzer 2100, and re-quantified with the KAPA Library Quantification kit. Each immunoSEQ 96-well plate was sequenced on its own single-read 150-cycle Illumina NextSeq 550 flow cell. On the authors' methods: Because the immunoSEQ output included only junctional sequences and no quality scores, the filtering could not be the same as the filtering used for full-length reads. To assign V/J genes and CDR3, sequences were annotated against IMGT germline references using PyIR, a Python wrapper for IgBLAST v1.9. Any read was removed if the V/J assignment was weak (E-value above 1e-6), the CDR3 was missing, or the read contained stop codons, out-of-frame junctions, or ambiguous translated residues. V3J clonotypes were defined as sequences sharing the same inferred V gene, J gene, and CDR3 amino acid sequence. To compute the percentage overlap between repertoires, the number of shared unique clonotypes was divided by the size of the smaller repertoire. Repertoire richness was assessed with RTK rarefaction, the Chao1 estimator, and Recon v2.1 estimates of unobserved clonotypes. Generation probabilities were computed with OLGA for all TCRbeta clonotypes obtained by the gDNA method from a handful of donors. TCRdb re-hosts the immuneACCESS table, in-frame sequences only. Its copies lack some clones; in the studies checked, an unresolved V gene accounts for under half of them, and the cause for the rest is not known. V and J calls and clone size are copied from that table; D and trimming were computed from the DNA. In this sample the table shows 2,500,000 or so clones, approximately 90% of which occur a single time. Approximately 0.4% of the sample is held by the ten biggest clonotypes.

Healthy HIV-negative adults with no recently reported acute infections or vaccinations were included as donors. Every donor was a Caucasian adult residing in Nashville, Tennessee, USA. CD4+ T cells were enriched by magnetic negative selection, after which naive cells were positively selected on CD45RA and the negative fraction was taken as the memory subset. Blood was collected by leukapheresis, and PBMCs were isolated by Ficoll-Histopaque density gradient centrifugation and then cryopreserved in liquid nitrogen vapor phase. Analytical flow cytometry was used to check the purity and quantity of each magnetically sorted T cell population. Genomic DNA was isolated from each sorted fraction and quantified by UV absorbance on a Nanodrop 2000c. This sample is drawn from a study of shared clonotypes between healthy human individuals (TCRdb year 2020). With regard to the full study: The cohort included three men and two women between 18 and 49 years of age. Per donor, leukapheresis produced somewhere between about 0.94 and 10 billion PBMCs. Different laboratories and diverse techniques were used to prepare libraries and sequence TCR repertoires, to increase sequencing depth and limit assay-specific biases. For each donor, three plates each were used for CD4 naive and CD4 memory, two plates were used for CD8 naive, and one plate was used for CD8 memory. To estimate repertoire size and how much clonotypes are shared between individuals, the study performed deep sequencing of blood TCR repertoires from a handful of healthy adults. Study-level results and caveats: The small number of donors limited the genetic and exposure-history diversity represented. When four donors were compared, the shared fraction of clonotypes was 5% to 6.5% for naive CD4, around 3.6% for naive CD8, about 2.5% for memory CD4, and less than 0.5% for memory CD8. Rarefaction of sorted-subset datasets indicated incomplete sequencing despite the large sequencing depth. Sampling was limited to blood, and TCR repertoires in tissue likely differ from TCR repertoires in blood. Compared with non-shared clonotypes, the clonotypes found in all four sorted-subset donors had higher generation probabilities. Larger estimated clonotype richness was generally found for naive subsets than for memory subsets. Based on pairwise subsampling, the degree of clonotype sharing among donors was expected to be affected by sequencing depth.

The CDR3 measures 16 amino acids from cysteine to phenylalanine. Only CDR3 DNA is held: 48 bases, read in frame from base 1. As encoded in the germline V gene, CDR1 is SGHTA while CDR2 is FQGNSA. Unmatched junction bases come to 5, with V trimmed by 5 bases and J by 3 bases. This sequence uses TRBV7-2 and TRBJ2-1; 12 bases in the junction line up with TRBD1. This TCR derives from a man between 18 and 35 years old in good health. Some clones in this sample may be carry-over from other donors' samples. The sample was naive CD4+ T cells from PBMCs. The sample's cell subset or site label, in plain terms: CD45RA+ positively selected. CDR3 reads: CASSRDRGLGYNEQFF. The nucleotide sequence is given as TGTGCCAGCAGCCGGGACAGGGGGCTAGGCTACAATGAGCAGTTCTTC.